This T cell receptor (beta chain) was sequenced during a study of CD8 T cells in ankylosing spondylitis. There are 23 residues in the CDR3. Trimming removed 5 bases from V and 0 bases from J; junction bases left unmatched: 21. CDR1 MRHNA and CDR2 SNTAGT come from the germline V gene. Broader study findings: The study identified a TCR beta motif of under 10 highly homologous variants that appeared characteristic of ankylosing spondylitis blood. Disease-linked clones were reportedly significantly enriched in matched ankylosing spondylitis synovial fluid.

Each CDR3 protein gets one entry after TCRdb re-called the 5' RACE reads with MiXCR. The sample shows roughly 250,000 distinct CDR3 sequences, under 12% of them seen only once. This clonotype showed up many times. Its antigen is unidentified. The receptor's source is a male donor with ankylosing spondylitis or in good health (not recorded which). The sequencing input was blood, either unsorted or a sorted T cell fraction (not recorded which). V usage is TRBV6-4 and J usage is TRBJ2-1; 14 bases match TRBD2. The CDR3 loop is CASSPAGTSGRAGHRGSYNEQFF. Here the CDR3 DNA reads TGTGCCAGCAGTCCAGCCGGGACTAGCGGGAGAGCCGGTCACCGGGGCTCCTACAATGAGCAGTTCTTC.